This TCR beta chain was sequenced for a study of shared T cell receptors in the human thymus. The sample holds one count of this clone. TCRdb keeps only in-frame clones here, not all; method: immunoSEQ multiplex PCR. The sample yields 650,000 to 950,000 clones, approximately 85% seen once. The sample also formed part of further work on human thymus T cells. This second study says: Thymic tissue was derived from resections collected during corrective heart surgery.

The clonotype originates from a girl under two years old with a congenital heart defect. The sequenced sample was thymocytes.

The CDR3, as DNA: TGTGCCAGCAGTGGGATCGGGGATTCGAGAGGGTGCAATGAGCAGTTCTTC. It encodes CASSGIGDSRGCNEQFF. The rearrangement links TRBV2 to TRBJ2-1; D is perhaps TRBD2 (5 bases). Germline-derived CDR1 and CDR2 are SNHLY and FYNNEI. The CDR3 is 17 amino acids. V gave up 4 bases and J gave up 6 bases, with 22 bases separating them.